This TCR beta chain was sequenced in a study of human T cells and chemical hapten exposure. Time point here: patch test 1, 2 weeks after DPC sensitization. Specified treatment: therapeutic diphenylcyclopropenone sensitization with weekly scalp DPC. Participating donors were patients with alopecia, aged 18 to 70 years, considered appropriate candidates for DPC. From whole blood left unfractionated, total RNA was extracted. In the authors' workflow: A per-sample median of roughly 96,000 TCRs was observed, with a range of about 23,224 to 690,600. TCRdb independently ran MiXCR on the RACE reads; one entry per CDR3 protein. It is TCRdb's table, rather than the study itself, that gives the V and J calls and clone size. The sample records 150,000 to 200,000 distinct CDR3 sequences, about 20% being singletons. Per the germline V gene, CDR1 is SGHKS and CDR2 is YYEKEE (reference sequence). V was pared by 1 base and J by 2 bases, with 8 bases of the junction left unmatched. The CDR3 length is 17 residues.

The J gene is TRBJ2-1, the V gene TRBV5-5, with 8 bases lining up with TRBD2. The sequence came from a woman between 45 and 60 years old with alopecia areata. Some clones in this sample may be carry-over from other donors' samples. The sample in question was whole blood, obtained in connection with sensitization to the hapten diphenylcyclopropenone (DPC). Written as DNA, the CDR3 is TGTGCCAGCAGCTTGTTGGCGGGAGGCCTCGCCTACAATGAGCAGTTCTTC. Protein: CASSLLAGGLAYNEQFF.